This TCR beta chain derives from a study of memory CD4+ T cells and cytomegalovirus serostatus. The sort gate was single viable CD3+CD4+CD8-CD45RO+ cells for memory CD4+ T cells. Serostatus was set by detecting CMV pp150, pp28, p38, p52 IgG. On this clone: No antigen is known for it.

The study, taken as a whole, reports: Each of approximately 69 CMV-associated TCRbeta sequences occurred in one to five individuals.

Clones were read by immunoSEQ multiplex PCR, and TCRdb kept only the in-frame ones, dropping some. The sample yields tens of thousands of clones, about 76% seen once. Trimming took 5 bases from V and 3 from J, leaving 14 bases between them. The CDR3 sequence is 14 residues long. Germline V gene sequence: CDR1 SGHVS, CDR2 FQNEAQ. This sequence joins TRBV7-8 and TRBJ2-7; D not resolved. The clonotype was recovered from an adult in good health and CMV-seronegative. The specimen was memory CD4+ T cells from blood. The CDR3 is CASSARRLVYEQYF. The CDR3 coding sequence is TGTGCCAGCAGCGCCAGGAGATTGGTCTACGAGCAGTACTTC.